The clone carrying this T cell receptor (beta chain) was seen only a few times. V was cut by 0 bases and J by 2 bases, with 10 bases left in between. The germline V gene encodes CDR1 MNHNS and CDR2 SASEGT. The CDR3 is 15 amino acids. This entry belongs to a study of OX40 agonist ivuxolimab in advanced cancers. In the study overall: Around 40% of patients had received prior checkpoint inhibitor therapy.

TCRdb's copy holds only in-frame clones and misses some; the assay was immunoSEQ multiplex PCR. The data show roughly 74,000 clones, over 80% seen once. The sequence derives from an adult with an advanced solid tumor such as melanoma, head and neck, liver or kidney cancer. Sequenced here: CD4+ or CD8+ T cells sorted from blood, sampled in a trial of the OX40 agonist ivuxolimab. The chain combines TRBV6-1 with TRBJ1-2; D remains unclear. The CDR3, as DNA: TGTGCCAGCAGTGAAGCCTGGAAGGAGAACTATGGCTACACCTTC. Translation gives CASSEAWKENYGYTF.